This T cell receptor beta chain originates from a study of blood T cell repertoires in COVID-19. Study in general: PBMCs, B-cell-depleted T cells, or T cells were the source of the cDNA or gDNA that made up the material.

Trimming took 7 bases from V and 7 from J, leaving 19 bases between them. CDR3 length: 15 amino acids. Germline CDR1 is WSHSY and CDR2 is SAAADI. In the original workflow: From reference gene primer amplification, estimates of nucleated cell counts were derived. Produced via immunoSEQ multiplex PCR; TCRdb's table is partial and in-frame only. V and J calls and clone size are as listed in that table; D and trimming were resolved from the DNA. This table holds under 95,000 clones, about 88% found once. The sequenced sample was peripheral blood. This clonotype was obtained from a woman of 80 years or more with acute or convalescent COVID-19. This rearrangement joins TRBV10-2 to TRBJ2-2; possible D gene TRBD2, 7 bases. The CDR3 loop is CASNRGGPKIGELFF. The CDR3 DNA sequence: TGCGCCAGCAATAGGGGGGGGCCTAAGATCGGGGAGCTGTTTTTT.